This TCR beta chain was captured by sequencing in a study of graft-versus-host responses after intestinal transplantation. Looking at the study overall: Isolated intestinal, liver-intestinal, or multivisceral transplants were what recipients had. Uniformly, recipients were administered anti-thymocyte globulin induction with subsequent tacrolimus and steroids for 2 to 3 years. General observations from the study: Those patients showing graft-donor T cell macrochimerism displayed high graft-versus-host to host-versus-graft clonal ratios in allografts. GvH clones were found in recipient marrow; some appeared first in ileum or blood.

Some clones are missing from TCRdb's copy, which holds only in-frame ones; the method was immunoSEQ multiplex PCR. The sample shows more than 95,000 clones, 80% to 95% of them seen only once. Details on this clone: The antigen is unknown.

V was clipped by 5 bases and J by 3 bases, with 7 bases between them. This CDR3 contains 12 residues. Germline CDR1 and CDR2: SGHAT and FQNNGV. The chain recombines TRBV11-2 with TRBJ1-1; D is ambiguous. The TCR originated in a human donor who received an intestinal transplant. The specimen comprised unstimulated CD4+ T cells sorted from spleen or lymph node cells, sampled before intestinal transplant. In DNA form, the CDR3 reads TGTGCCAGCAGCCCCCGTGACACTGAAGCTTTCTTT. This translates into CASSPRDTEAFF.